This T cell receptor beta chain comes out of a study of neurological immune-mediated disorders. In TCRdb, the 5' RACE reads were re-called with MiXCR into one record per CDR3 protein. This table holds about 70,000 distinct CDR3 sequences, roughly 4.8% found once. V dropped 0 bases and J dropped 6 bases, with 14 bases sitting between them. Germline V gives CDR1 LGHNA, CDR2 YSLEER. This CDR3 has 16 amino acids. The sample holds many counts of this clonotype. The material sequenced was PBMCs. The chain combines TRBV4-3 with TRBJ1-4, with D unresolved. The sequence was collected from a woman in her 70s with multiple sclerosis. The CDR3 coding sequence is TGCGCCAGCAGCCAAGATTGGGGAACAGCCTATGAAAAACTGTTTTTT. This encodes CASSQDWGTAYEKLFF.